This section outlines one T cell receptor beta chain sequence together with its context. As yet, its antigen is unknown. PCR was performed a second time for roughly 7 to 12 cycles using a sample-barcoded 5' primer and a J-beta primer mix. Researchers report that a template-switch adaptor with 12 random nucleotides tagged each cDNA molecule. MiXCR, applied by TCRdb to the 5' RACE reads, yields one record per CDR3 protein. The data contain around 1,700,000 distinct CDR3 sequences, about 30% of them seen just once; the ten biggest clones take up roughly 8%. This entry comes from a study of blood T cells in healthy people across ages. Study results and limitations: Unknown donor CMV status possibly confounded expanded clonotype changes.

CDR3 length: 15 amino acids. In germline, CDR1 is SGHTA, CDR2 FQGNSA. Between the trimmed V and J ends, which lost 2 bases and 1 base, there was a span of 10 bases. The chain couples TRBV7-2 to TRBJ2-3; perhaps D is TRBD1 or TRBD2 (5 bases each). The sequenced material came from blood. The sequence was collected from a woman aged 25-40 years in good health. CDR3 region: CASSLRGFRTDTQYF. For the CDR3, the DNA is TGTGCCAGCAGCTTACGGGGCTTCCGCACAGATACGCAGTATTTT.